A single sample is the source of the 19 T cell receptor beta chains below, sequenced in a study of shared clonotypes between healthy human individuals. Assay: immunoSEQ multiplex PCR; the TCRdb copy retains only in-frame clones and omits some. The profile shows millions of clones, roughly 95% of them singletons. Sequencing input: naive CD4+ T cells sorted from blood. Sample subset: CD45RA+ positively selected. These receptor sequences come from a man between 18 and 29 years old in good health.

The chain couples TRBV4-1 to TRBJ1-2; TRBD1 agrees at 9 bases. Trimming cost V 0 bases and J 4 bases; bases outside gene matches: 6. CDR1 is MGHRA and CDR2 is YSYEKL in the germline V gene. The CDR3 runs 16 residues. The CDR3 nucleotides read TGCGCCAGCAGCCAAGAAACAGGGGGCGATGGCTATGGCTACACCTTC. It specifies CASSQETGGDGYGYTF.

The chain uses TRBV4-1 and TRBJ2-1; 13 positions match TRBD2. The CDR3 is 17 residues long. Germline CDR1 is MGHRA and CDR2 is YSYEKL. Losses at the gene ends were 0 bases for V and 6 bases for J; bases not matched to a gene: 5. The CDR3 sequence is CASSQDSGLAGVNEQFF. As DNA, the CDR3 is TGCGCCAGCAGCCAAGATTCCGGACTAGCGGGAGTCAATGAGCAGTTCTTC.

V is TRBV21-1 and J is TRBJ2-7. TRBV21-1 is a pseudogene segment. The CDR3 has 12 amino acids. CDR3 region: CATTERGLEQYF. In DNA, the CDR3 is TGTGCCACCACAGAGAGGGGCCTCGAGCAGTACTTC.

In DNA form, the CDR3 reads TGTGCCAGTAGACTTACACTGATCAGCAATCAGCCCCAGCATTTT. Protein product: CASRLTLISNQPQHF. The chain has TRBV19 and TRBJ1-5; no clear D. CDR1 is LNHDA and CDR2 is SQIVND in the germline V gene (reference sequence). The CDR3 loop spans 15 amino acids. Deletions cut 6 bases from V and 1 base from J, with 13 bases between.

V usage is TRBV4-1 and J usage is TRBJ2-3; D unresolved. V was trimmed by 4 bases and J by 4 bases, leaving 9 bases between them. Germline lookup yields CDR1 MGHRA and CDR2 YSYEKL. The CDR3 is 13 amino acids. This CDR3 reads CASSREGADTQYF. The CDR3 DNA sequence: TGCGCCAGCAGCCGGGAAGGCGCAGATACGCAGTATTTT.

This chain links TRBV10-2 with TRBJ1-6, with 7 bases fitting TRBD1. The CDR3 contains 13 residues. The trim removed 1 base at V and 16 bases at J, leaving 7 bases unmatched. Germline values: CDR1 WSHSY, CDR2 SAAADI. CDR3 bases: TGCGCCAGCAGTGAGTTCCGGGGGACAGCGCTCCACTTT. Amino acids: CASSEFRGTALHF.

This clone was observed a single time. CDR3 sequence: CASARQGAWEAFF. The CDR3 DNA reads as TGTGCCAGCGCGCGACAGGGGGCTTGGGAAGCTTTCTTT. The chain links TRBV25-1 to TRBJ1-1, with 10 positions matching TRBD1. CDR1 MGHDK and CDR2 SYGVNS come from the germline V gene. There are 13 residues in the CDR3. Trimming took 8 bases from V and 8 from J; bases not matched to a gene: 8.

As regards this clone: Germline is not matched at one junction end, which may reflect a read error. The sample carries other DNA sequences with the same CDR3. The gene calls are TRBV29-1 and TRBJ2-5; 7 bases line up with TRBD2. The germline CDR1 and CDR2 sequences are SQVTM and ANQGSEA. The CDR3 extends over 12 amino acids. The chain's CDR3 is CSVGGGGETQYF. In DNA form, the CDR3 reads TGCAGTGTTGGTGGGGGGGGAGAGACCCAGTACTTC.

On this clone: At the DNA level, this CDR3 is encoded by other sequences in the same sample as well. The chain recombines TRBV5-1 with TRBJ2-7, with unresolved D. The CDR3 is 14 amino acids. The V end lost 1 base, the J end lost 0 bases, and 8 bases lay between the germline ends. The germline V gene encodes CDR1 SGHRS and CDR2 YFSETQ. The CDR3 here is CASSLSQSSYEQYF. The CDR3, as DNA: TGCGCCAGCAGCTTGTCTCAGAGCTCCTACGAGCAGTACTTC.

This chain joins TRBV28 and TRBJ1-5, with a possible D match to TRBD1 (6 bases). The germline V and J ends were trimmed by 5 bases and 3 bases, with 14 bases remaining between them. The germline CDR1 and CDR2 sequences are MDHEN and SYDVKM. This CDR3 has 15 amino acids. The CDR3 region is CASSPPDRTNQPQHF. The CDR3 DNA reads TGTGCCAGCAGTCCTCCAGACAGGACCAATCAGCCCCAGCATTTT.

This rearrangement joins TRBV6-5 to TRBJ2-1, with TRBD2 matching 9 bases. The CDR3 sequence is 14 residues long. Germline loops: CDR1 MNHEY, CDR2 SVGAGI. J was trimmed by 4 bases and V by 5 bases; bases with no gene match: 3. The CDR3 protein is CASSASGIYNEQFF. In DNA, the CDR3 is TGTGCCAGCAGTGCTAGCGGGATTTACAATGAGCAGTTCTTC.

The chain combines TRBV7-2 with TRBJ2-3; 10 nucleotides line up with TRBD2. From germline, CDR1 is SGHTA and CDR2 FQGNSA. V shed 6 bases and J 2 bases; nucleotides not matched to a gene: 8. This CDR3 is 16 amino acids long. CDR3 region: CASSPHSGRSTDTQYF. The DNA for the CDR3 is TGTGCCAGCAGTCCACATAGCGGGAGGTCCACAGATACGCAGTATTTT. Full variable domain (outside the CDR3, taken from reference TRBV7-2 and TRBJ2-3): GAGVSQSPSNKVTEKGKDVELRCDPISGHTALYWYRQSLGQGLEFLIYFQGNSAPDKSGLPSDRFSAERTGGSVSTLTIQRTQQEDSAVYLCASSPHSGRSTDTQYFGPGTRLTVL.

The V call is TRBV7-2, the J call TRBJ2-7; TRBD2 aligns across 13 bases. This CDR3 contains 17 residues. V lost 3 bases and J lost 0; bases outside the gene matches: 5. Germline lookup yields CDR1 SGHTA and CDR2 FQGNSA. CDR3 in amino acids: CASSFGLAGESSYEQYF. The CDR3 region has the DNA TGTGCCAGCAGCTTTGGACTAGCGGGAGAGTCCTCCTACGAGCAGTACTTC.

Here the CDR3 reads CASSLVWTDYYEQYF. Written as DNA, the CDR3 is TGTGCCAGCAGCTTGGTTTGGACAGACTACTACGAGCAGTACTTC. This chain links TRBV5-8 with TRBJ2-7, with D possibly matching TRBD1 (6 bases). Germline V lookup: CDR1 SGHTS, CDR2 YDEGEE. Trimming stripped 0 bases from V and 3 bases from J, with 13 bases between. The CDR3 loop spans 15 amino acids.

On this clone: This could be a read error, since a much larger clone is one nucleotide away. Other DNA sequences within the sample encode an identical CDR3. The chain couples TRBV7-9 to TRBJ2-7; D is uncertain. The CDR3 is 11 amino acids. CDR1 SEHNR and CDR2 FQNEAQ come from the germline V gene (reference sequence). The V end lost 3 bases, the J end lost 1 base, and 1 base lay between the germline ends. The CDR3 sequence: CASSLSYEQYF. The CDR3 DNA follows: TGTGCCAGCAGCTTGTCCTACGAGCAGTACTTC.

The chain joins TRBV5-3 to TRBJ2-5, with TRBD2 matching over 8 bases. TRBV5-3 is an open reading frame whose function is uncertain. CDR3 length equals 16 residues. The J segment lost 2 bases and the V segment lost 1 base, leaving 7 bases of the junction unmatched. The CDR3, as DNA: TGTGCCAGAAGCTTGAGCCTAGCGGGCCCTCAAGAGACCCAGTACTTC. Protein sequence: CARSLSLAGPQETQYF.

The chain couples TRBV15 to TRBJ2-7; D is perhaps TRBD1 (5 bases). The germline V and J ends were trimmed by 4 bases and 0 bases, with 7 bases remaining between them. From germline, CDR1 is LNHNV and CDR2 YYDKDF (reference sequence). This CDR3 region has 13 residues. DNA of the CDR3: TGTGCCACCAGCACCAGGGACTCCTACGAGCAGTACTTC. Translated: CATSTRDSYEQYF.

The V gene is TRBV6-1, the J gene TRBJ1-2, with D possibly TRBD1 on 6 matching bases. From germline, CDR1 is MNHNS and CDR2 SASEGT. Trimming took 6 bases from V and 2 from J, leaving 10 bases between them. The CDR3 consists of 13 residues. The CDR3 DNA follows: TGTGCCAGCAGGAGGGACAAGAACTATGGCTACACCTTC. It yields the protein CASRRDKNYGYTF.

The V and J genes are TRBV11-2 and TRBJ2-5; perhaps TRBD2 as D (5 bases). CDR1 SGHAT and CDR2 FQNNGV come from the germline V gene. Trimming stripped 2 bases from V and 7 bases from J, with 14 bases between. The CDR3 is 14 residues long. CDR3 loop: CASSLWTHEGTQYF. CDR3 sequence (DNA): TGTGCCAGCAGCTTATGGACCCACGAGGGGACCCAGTACTTC.